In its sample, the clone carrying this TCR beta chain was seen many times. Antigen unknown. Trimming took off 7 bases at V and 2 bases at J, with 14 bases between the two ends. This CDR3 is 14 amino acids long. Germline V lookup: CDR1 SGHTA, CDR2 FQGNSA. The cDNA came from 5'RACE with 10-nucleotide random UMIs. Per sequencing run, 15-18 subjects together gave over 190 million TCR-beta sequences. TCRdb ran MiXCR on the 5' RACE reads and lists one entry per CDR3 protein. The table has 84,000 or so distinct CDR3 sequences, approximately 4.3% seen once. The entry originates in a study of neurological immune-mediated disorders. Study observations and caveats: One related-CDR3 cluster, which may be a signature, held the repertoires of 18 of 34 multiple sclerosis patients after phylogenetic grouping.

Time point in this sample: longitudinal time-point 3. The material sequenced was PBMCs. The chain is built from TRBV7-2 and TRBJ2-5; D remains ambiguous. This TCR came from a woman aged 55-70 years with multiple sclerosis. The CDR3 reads CASTQGGSQETQYF. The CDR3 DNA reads TGTGCCAGCACCCAAGGTGGGTCGCAAGAGACCCAGTACTTC.